A single sample gave rise to the 30 T cell receptor beta chains below, sequenced in a study of CD8+CD57+ T cells in acquired aplastic anemia. Researchers used genomic DNA as the template to profile TCR beta VDJ and CDR3. Each CDR3 protein is one row after TCRdb ran MiXCR on the reads. The data show fewer than 300,000 distinct CDR3 sequences, 65% to 90% seen once. Patients who underwent sequencing had shown CD8+CD57+ cell expansion by flow cytometry. Sequencing input: sorted CD4+, CD8+, or CD8+CD57+ T cells (not recorded which) from PBMCs. The receptors stem from a human donor with aplastic anemia.

V and J are TRBV9 and TRBJ2-5; 11 bases line up with TRBD2. Losses at the gene ends were 3 bases for V and 1 base for J; bases not matched to a gene: 5. Germline V lookup: CDR1 SGDLS, CDR2 YYNGEE. This CDR3 spans 16 amino acids. CDR3 in DNA: TGTGCCAGCAGCGACCGGACTAGCGGGCTCCAAGAGACCCAGTACTTC. The encoded protein is CASSDRTSGLQETQYF.

The V gene is TRBV7-9, the J gene TRBJ1-2; 8 nucleotides agree with TRBD1. From germline, CDR1 is SEHNR and CDR2 FQNEAQ (reference sequence). The CDR3 contains 15 residues. V shed 3 bases and J 4 bases; nucleotides not matched to a gene: 7. In DNA, the CDR3 is TGTGCCAGCAGCTTGACAGGGGACCTAATCTATGGCTACACCTTC. Protein product: CASSLTGDLIYGYTF.

As for this clonotype: Its ends do not fully match the called genes, so a read error is possible. The chain uses TRBV7-9 and TRBJ2-5; D uncertain. Germline-derived CDR1 and CDR2 are SEHNR and FQNEAQ (reference sequence). This CDR3 is 12 amino acids long. CDR3 residues: CASSVVAEEQYF. In DNA, the CDR3 is TGTGCCAGCAGCGTAGTAGCAGAGGAGCAGTACTTT.

As for this clonotype: Without the conserved terminal phenylalanine or tryptophan, this CDR3 likely stems from a read error. CDR3 residues: CATSGLAAPTQQYL. The CDR3 bases are TGTGCCACCAGCGGACTAGCGGCCCCTACCCAGCAGTACCTC. This rearrangement joins TRBV24-1 to TRBJ2-7, with 10 bases that match TRBD2. With V trimmed by 7 bases and J by 8 bases, 10 bases remained unmatched. Germline CDR1 and CDR2: KGHDR and SFDVKD. The CDR3 is 14 amino acids.

As for this clonotype: An end of the junction does not agree with germline; a read error may underlie this. The chain links TRBV11-1 to TRBJ2-1; weak D call: TRBD2 (6 bases). Germline CDR1 reads SGHAT; CDR2 reads FQDESV (reference sequence). This CDR3 is built from 15 residues. The CDR3 sequence: CASSLARGGNTEEFF. The CDR3 DNA is TGTGCCAGCAGCCTAGCGCGAGGAGGCAACACTGAAGAGTTCTTC.

A note on this clonotype: The missing conserved phenylalanine or tryptophan at the end of this CDR3 makes a read error likely. The DNA is omitted, as the CDR3 cannot be located on it reliably, and the CDR3 follows TCRdb's listing. The rearrangement joins TRBV7-9 to TRBJ2-1; TRBD1, as called in the table, went unchecked against the DNA. Germline CDR1 is SEHNR and CDR2 is FQNEAQ (reference sequence). Counting both end residues, the CDR3 totals 13 amino acids. The CDR3 protein is CASSLGGVHDKHY.

The gene calls are TRBV7-9 and TRBJ2-7, with D hard to call. Between the trimmed V and J ends, which lost 5 bases and 4 bases, there was a span of 27 bases. CDR3 length equals 18 residues. Looked up from germline, CDR1 is SEHNR and CDR2 is FQNEAQ (reference sequence). The chain's CDR3 is CASSGRAEWGTQYYEQYV. DNA for the CDR3: TGTGCCAGCAGCGGACGGGCCGAGTGGGGTACGCAGTATTACGAGCAGTACGTC.

The rearrangement uses TRBV5-6 and TRBJ1-1; D uncertain. CDR1 and CDR2 from the germline V gene are SGHDT and YYEEEE. Trimming took 2 bases from V and 1 from J, leaving 12 bases between them. The CDR3 has 15 amino acids. CDR3 amino acids: CASSLDTPGNTEAFF. The CDR3 DNA sequence: TGTGCCAGCAGCTTAGATACACCAGGGAACACTGAAGCTTTCTTT.

A note on this clonotype: The final CDR3 position lacks the conserved phenylalanine or tryptophan, pointing to a likely read error. Because the CDR3's place on the DNA is in doubt, the DNA is left out and the CDR3 is given as listed by TCRdb. The chain has TRBV15 and TRBJ2-4; TRBD1, the D gene given by the table, was not confirmed from the DNA. With termini counted, the CDR3 has 12 amino acids. Germline V CDR1 and CDR2: LNHNV, YYDKDF (reference sequence). This chain's CDR3 is CASGGAGDIQTH.

For this clonotype: A much bigger clone sits one base away, suggesting this may be a read error. The chain couples TRBV25-1 to TRBJ2-3, with 11 bases identical to TRBD2. V gave up 4 bases and J gave up 0 bases; unmatched junction bases: 0. This CDR3 contains 15 residues. CDR1 and CDR2 (germline): MGHDK, SYGVNS. CDR3 in DNA: TGTGCCAGCAGTGGACTAGCGGGGAGCACAGATACGCAGTATTTT. Amino acid sequence: CASSGLAGSTDTQYF. Full variable domain (outside the CDR3, taken from reference TRBV25-1 and TRBJ2-3): EADIYQTPRYLVIGTGKKITLECSQTMGHDKMYWYQQDPGMELHLIHYSYGVNSTEKGDLSSESTVSRIRTEHFPLTLESARPSHTSQYLCASSGLAGSTDTQYFGPGTRLTVL.

The rearrangement links TRBV12-3 or TRBV12-4 to TRBJ2-5; D perhaps matches TRBD1 (6 bases). This CDR3 comprises 13 residues. V was trimmed by 3 bases and J by 7 bases, leaving 12 bases between them. The CDR3 DNA reads TGTGCCAGCAGTTTCCGAGGGGGACCGACCCAGTACTTC. Protein product: CASSFRGGPTQYF.

In this sample, this clonotype turned up once. Relative to the germline gene, one junction end is altered; a read error may explain this. The chain links TRBV5-1 to TRBJ2-7; D might be TRBD2 (6 bases). CDR1 and CDR2 (germline): SGHRS, YFSETQ. The CDR3 covers 14 residues. The CDR3 loop reads CASSFRRAGHEQYF. The CDR3 nucleotides read TGTGCCAGCAGCTTCCGGCGAGCGGGCCACGAGCAGTACTTC.

In regard to this clonotype: It is unclear where the CDR3 begins or ends on the DNA, so no DNA is shown, and the CDR3 is as TCRdb lists it. The chain carries TRBV9 and TRBJ1-1. The CDR3 contains 15 residues when both ends are counted. Per the germline V gene, CDR1 is SGDLS and CDR2 is YYNGEE. The CDR3 region is CASGVDRNVQYFAFF.

In regard to this clonotype: Without the conserved terminal phenylalanine or tryptophan, this CDR3 likely stems from a read error. The DNA is left out, because the CDR3 cannot be placed on it with certainty; the CDR3 is given as TCRdb lists it. The chain joins TRBV7-8 to TRBJ2-3; TRBD2, the table's D call, was not compared with the DNA. From germline, CDR1 is SGHVS and CDR2 FQNEAQ. Ends included, the CDR3 has 12 residues. The CDR3 sequence is CASSLAGGTETQ.

This clonotype showed up just a few times. This chain joins TRBV7-3 and TRBJ1-1; 7 positions agree with TRBD1. CDR3 size: 15 residues. The ends lost 5 bases at V and 14 bases at J; junction bases unmatched: 20. The germline V gene encodes CDR1 SGHTA and CDR2 FQGTGA. CDR3 region: CASSPPPGQRHEHFF. CDR3 in DNA: TGTGCCAGCAGCCCCCCTCCGGGACAGAGACATGAACACTTCTTT.

CDR3 sequence (DNA): TGTGCCAGCAGCTTAGGCGCCAGCTACGGGGCCAACGTCCTGACTTTC. As protein: CASSLGASYGANVLTF. The chain recombines TRBV5-5 with TRBJ2-6; D gene ambiguous. The germline CDR1 and CDR2 sequences are SGHKS and YYEKEE (reference sequence). Trimming shortened V by 2 bases and J by 4 bases, and 13 bases separated the two germline ends. The CDR3 contains 16 residues.

As for this clonotype: Given the absence of the conserved phenylalanine or tryptophan at the CDR3 end, a read error is likely. Because the CDR3's place on the DNA is in doubt, the DNA is left out and the CDR3 is given as listed by TCRdb. The chain carries TRBV24-1 and TRBJ2-1; TRBD2, the table's D call, was not compared with the DNA. Including both end residues, the CDR3 is 13 amino acids long. CDR1 is KGHDR, CDR2 SFDVKD, per germline. CDR3 protein: CASRQVLGGSLSC.

The chain joins TRBV7-9 to TRBJ2-1, with D perhaps TRBD1 or TRBD2 (5 bases each). CDR1 and CDR2 (germline): SEHNR, FQNEAQ (reference sequence). With 1 base removed from V and 13 bases from J, the gap between germline ends came to 23 bases. The CDR3 is 16 amino acids. CDR3 amino acids: CASSLEPSEGCVEQFF. The CDR3 DNA follows: TGTGCCAGCAGCTTAGAACCCAGCGAGGGGTGCGTTGAACAGTTCTTC.

This chain uses TRBV7-8 with TRBJ1-5, with TRBD1 as a possible D gene (5 bases). The germline V gene has CDR1 SGHVS and CDR2 FQNEAQ. Deletions cut 5 bases from V and 16 bases from J, with 27 bases between. This CDR3 comprises 15 residues. For the CDR3, the DNA is TGTGCCAGCAGCGTAGGGGTCTCTACAAATCAGCCGCATCATTTT. This encodes CASSVGVSTNQPHHF.

On this clonotype: Mismatch with germline at one junction end may stem from a read error. This rearrangement joins TRBV7-9 to TRBJ2-1; D remains unclear. The CDR3 totals 14 residues. Germline V lookup: CDR1 SEHNR, CDR2 FQNEAQ (reference sequence). This CDR3 is CASSSQSPRTDTQF. In DNA, the CDR3 is TGTGCCAGCAGCTCCCAGAGCCCCCGCACAGATACGCAGTTC.

V gene TRBV2 combines with J gene TRBJ1-1; D call uncertain. This CDR3 contains 11 residues. Germline V gene sequence: CDR1 SNHLY, CDR2 FYNNEI. The V end lost 8 bases, the J end lost 7 bases, and 11 bases lay between the germline ends. The CDR3 DNA is TGTGCCAGCGGAGGGCAAGATGAAGCTTTCTTT. Protein product: CASGGQDEAFF.

The chain combines TRBV7-3 with TRBJ2-3; unclear D gene. From germline, CDR1 is SGHTA and CDR2 FQGTGA. Trimming pared 4 bases from V and 13 bases from J, leaving 18 bases between. This CDR3 region has 13 residues. The CDR3 DNA reads TGTGCCAGCAGCTCAACCGCGACTTGTGCAGAGTATTTT. Translating it yields CASSSTATCAEYF.

Comments on this clonotype: Given the absence of the conserved phenylalanine or tryptophan at the CDR3 end, a read error is likely. The DNA is left out, because the CDR3 cannot be placed on it with certainty; the CDR3 is given as TCRdb lists it. The chain employs TRBV7-8 and TRBJ2-3. Per germline, CDR1 SGHVS and CDR2 FQNEAQ. Ends included, the CDR3 has 11 residues. CDR3 in amino acids: CASSLAGTHDT.

The rearrangement joins TRBV7-9 to TRBJ1-1; D is unclear. V was shortened by 5 bases and J by 14 bases, with 27 bases between the two germline ends. The CDR3 length is 15 residues. Germline V lookup: CDR1 SEHNR, CDR2 FQNEAQ (reference sequence). The CDR3 DNA sequence: TGTGCCAGCAGCCCCGCTGGGCCCGGGCAGAACTTCGGGTTCTTT. As protein: CASSPAGPGQNFGFF.

This chain uses TRBV20-1 with TRBJ1-2, with D tentatively TRBD1 (5 bases). Germline V lookup: CDR1 DFQATT, CDR2 SNEGSKA (reference sequence). V was shortened by 5 bases and J by 7 bases, with 14 bases between the two germline ends. The CDR3 sequence is 12 residues long. The DNA of the CDR3 is TGCAGTGCTCCGACAGCTGCCCGTGGCTACACCTTC. Translation: CSAPTAARGYTF.

This clonotype was seen more than once but under ten times. The chain carries TRBV15 and TRBJ2-5; D is uncertain. The CDR3 sequence is 13 residues long. Germline V gives CDR1 LNHNV, CDR2 YYDKDF (reference sequence). V shed 1 base and J shed 3 bases, with 6 bases lying between them. DNA of the CDR3: TGTGCCACCAGCAGAGTTGGGGAAGAGACCCAGTACTTC. It encodes CATSRVGEETQYF. The complete variable domain, with remaining parts taken from reference TRBV15 and TRBJ2-5, reads DAMVIQNPRYQVTQFGKPVTLSCSQTLNHNVMYWYQQKSSQAPKLLFHYYDKDFNNEADTPDNFQSRRPNTSFCFLDIRSPGLGDTAMYLCATSRVGEETQYFGPGTRLLVL.

This clonotype was seen many times. The chain has TRBV7-8 and TRBJ2-3; no reliable D call. V gave up 1 base and J gave up 11 bases, with 10 bases separating them. Germline V CDR1 and CDR2: SGHVS, FQNEAQ. The CDR3 extends over 12 amino acids. As DNA, the CDR3 is TGTGCCAGCAGCTTAGATGGAGCCGAGCAGTATTTT. This codes for CASSLDGAEQYF.

V and J are TRBV7-8 and TRBJ2-7, with no clear D. Per the germline V gene, CDR1 is SGHVS and CDR2 is FQNEAQ. This CDR3 region has 18 residues. Between the trimmed V and J ends, which lost 3 bases and 1 base, there was a span of 22 bases. The CDR3 coding sequence is TGTGCCAGCAGCTTTCATCCAGGCGCCAATGCCCTTTCCTACGAGCAGTACGTC. Translating it yields CASSFHPGANALSYEQYV.

This clonotype was seen a single time. A read error is likely, as this CDR3 ends without the conserved phenylalanine or tryptophan. It is unclear where the CDR3 begins or ends on the DNA, so no DNA is shown, and the CDR3 is as TCRdb lists it. The rearrangement uses TRBV19 and TRBJ2-1; the table calls TRBD1, which could not be checked here. The CDR3 is made up of 15 amino acids, end residues included. Per the germline V gene, CDR1 is LNHDA and CDR2 is SQIVND (reference sequence). The CDR3 here is CASSMGRETKLFLCI.

Of note for this clonotype: Likely a read error: the CDR3 ends without its conserved phenylalanine or tryptophan. The limits of the CDR3 on the DNA are not certain, so only TCRdb's listed CDR3 is given. The gene calls are TRBV9 and TRBJ2-2; the D segment call TRBD1 is taken from the table without a DNA check. Including both end residues, the CDR3 is 12 amino acids long. Germline V gene lookup returns CDR1 SGDLS and CDR2 YYNGEE. CDR3 protein: CASSVTPGVALN.